Only one count was recorded for the clone carrying this TCR beta chain. This sample is part of a study of blood T cell repertoires in COVID-19. Study-level information: The study drew acute and convalescent COVID-19 samples from the United States, Italy and Spain. Sample material is recorded as cDNA or gDNA derived from T cells, B-cell-depleted T cells, or PBMCs.

Exposed study participants had met a COVID-19 case within 2 weeks before entry. Trimming took off 3 bases at V and 4 bases at J, with 3 bases between the two ends. There are 11 residues in the CDR3. CDR1 and CDR2 (germline): MNHNS, SASEGT. Generated by immunoSEQ multiplex PCR, the TCRdb table keeps only in-frame clones and is missing some. The profile covers 350,000 to 450,000 clones, with approximately 91% appearing a single time and 0.8% to 0.9% taken by the ten largest. The sample comprised PBMCs or T cells enriched from blood (not recorded which). The chain combines TRBV6-1 with TRBJ1-2; D uncertain. This TCR was recovered from a woman aged 40 to 50 who had been exposed to COVID-19. The CDR3 loop is CASSDRYGYTF. CDR3 DNA sequence: TGTGCCAGCAGTGACCGCTATGGCTACACCTTC.